The rows below give T cell receptor beta chains drawn from one sample of a study of T cells in Graves' hyperthyroidism and ophthalmopathy. TCRdb re-analysed the multiplex PCR reads in MiXCR, keeping a single row per CDR3 protein. The sample holds 280,000 or so distinct CDR3 sequences; roughly 15% are singletons and the top ten take 30%. Sequencing used blood. The receptors stem from a woman aged 45 to 65 with Graves' hyperthyroidism that later progressed to Graves' ophthalmopathy. Each CDR3 is given with its conserved first and last residue. A D gene is named only where the DNA matches it firmly. For some rows the clone size is stated as once, few or many, or as a class when expanded; others skip it.

D | size | J | V | CDR3 | DNA
TRBD2 | many | TRBJ2-3 | TRBV5-1 | CASRLPAGDSTDTQYF | TGCGCCAGCCGACTGCCAGCGGGAGACAGCACAGATACGCAGTATTTT
NA | many | TRBJ2-7 | TRBV9 | CASSVGPRSYEQYF | TGTGCCAGCAGCGTAGGACCCAGATCCTACGAGCAGTACTTC
NA | many | TRBJ2-7 | TRBV20-1 | CSAKHGEQYF | TGCAGTGCGAAACATGGGGAGCAGTACTTC
NA | NA | TRBJ1-4 | TRBV12-3/TRBV12-4 | CASRPPGPLYEKLFF | TGTGCCAGCAGACCACCAGGGCCGCTTTATGAAAAACTGTTTTTT
NA | many | TRBJ2-2 | TRBV28 | CASIRSDTGELFF | TGTGCCAGCATTAGATCGGACACCGGGGAGCTGTTTTTT
NA | NA | TRBJ2-2 | TRBV20-1 | CSAISLYSLNTGELFF | TGCAGTGCTATTTCCCTGTACTCCCTGAACACCGGGGAGCTGTTTTTT
TRBD2 | many | TRBJ2-1 | TRBV11-2 | CASSFRTSGRGDEQFF | TGTGCCAGCAGCTTCCGGACTAGCGGGAGGGGAGATGAGCAGTTCTTC
NA | many | TRBJ2-1 | TRBV12-3/TRBV12-4 | CASSLGGAGEQFF | TGTGCCAGCAGTTTAGGCGGGGCGGGGGAGCAGTTCTTC
TRBD1 | NA | TRBJ2-7 | TRBV11-2 | CASSLGDRRHEQYF | TGTGCCAGCAGCTTAGGGGACAGGAGGCACGAGCAGTACTTC
NA | few | TRBJ2-1 | TRBV6-4 | CASSDSSSYNEQFF | TGTGCCAGCAGTGACTCGAGCTCCTACAATGAGCAGTTCTTC
TRBD2 | few | TRBJ2-5 | TRBV9 | CASSARWLAGQETQYF | TGTGCCAGCAGCGCACGATGGCTAGCGGGGCAAGAGACCCAGTACTTC